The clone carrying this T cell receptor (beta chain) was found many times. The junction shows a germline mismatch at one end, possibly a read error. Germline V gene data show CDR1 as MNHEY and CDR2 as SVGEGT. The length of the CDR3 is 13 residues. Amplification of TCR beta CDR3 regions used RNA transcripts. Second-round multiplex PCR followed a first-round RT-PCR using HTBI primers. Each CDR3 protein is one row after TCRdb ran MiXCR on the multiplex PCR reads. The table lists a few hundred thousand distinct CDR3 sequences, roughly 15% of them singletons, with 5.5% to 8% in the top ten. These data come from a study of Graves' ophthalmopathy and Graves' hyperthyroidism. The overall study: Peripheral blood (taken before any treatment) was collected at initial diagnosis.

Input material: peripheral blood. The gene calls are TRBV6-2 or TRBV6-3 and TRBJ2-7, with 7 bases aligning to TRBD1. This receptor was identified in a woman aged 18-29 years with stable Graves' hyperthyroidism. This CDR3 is CTSTGQTAYEQYF. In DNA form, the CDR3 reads TGTACCAGTACGGGACAGACGGCCTACGAGCAGTACTTC.